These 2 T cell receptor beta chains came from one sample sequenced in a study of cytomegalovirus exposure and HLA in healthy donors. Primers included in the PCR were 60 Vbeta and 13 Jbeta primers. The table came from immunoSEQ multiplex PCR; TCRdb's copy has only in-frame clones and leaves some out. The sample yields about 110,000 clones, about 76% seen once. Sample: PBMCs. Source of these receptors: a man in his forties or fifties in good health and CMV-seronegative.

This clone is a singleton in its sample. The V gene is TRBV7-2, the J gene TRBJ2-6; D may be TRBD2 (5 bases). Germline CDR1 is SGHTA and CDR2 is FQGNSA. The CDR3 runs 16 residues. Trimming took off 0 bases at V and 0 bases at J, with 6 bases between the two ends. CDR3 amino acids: CASSLAGSSGANVLTF. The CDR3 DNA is TGTGCCAGCAGCTTAGCGGGGAGCTCTGGGGCCAACGTCCTGACTTTC. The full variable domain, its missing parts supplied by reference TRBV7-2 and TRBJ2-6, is GAGVSQSPSNKVTEKGKDVELRCDPISGHTALYWYRQSLGQGLEFLIYFQGNSAPDKSGLPSDRFSAERTGGSVSTLTIQRTQQEDSAVYLCASSLAGSSGANVLTFGAGSRLTVL.

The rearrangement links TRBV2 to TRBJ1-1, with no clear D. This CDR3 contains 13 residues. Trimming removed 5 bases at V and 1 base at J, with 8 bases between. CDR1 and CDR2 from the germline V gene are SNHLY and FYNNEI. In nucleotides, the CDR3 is TGTGCCAGCAGTCGAGACTCGAACACTGAAGCTTTCTTT. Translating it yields CASSRDSNTEAFF.